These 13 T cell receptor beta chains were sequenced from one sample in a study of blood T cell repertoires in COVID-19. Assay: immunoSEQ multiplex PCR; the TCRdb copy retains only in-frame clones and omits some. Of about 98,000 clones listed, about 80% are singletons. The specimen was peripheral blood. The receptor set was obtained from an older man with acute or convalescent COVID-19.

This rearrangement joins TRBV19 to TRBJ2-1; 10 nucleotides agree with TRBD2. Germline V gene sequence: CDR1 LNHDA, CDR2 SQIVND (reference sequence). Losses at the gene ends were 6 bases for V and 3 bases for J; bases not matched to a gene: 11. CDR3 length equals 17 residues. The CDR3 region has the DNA TGTGCCAGTAGCTTGCGCGGGTCTAGCGGGAGCTACAATGAGCAGTTCTTC. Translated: CASSLRGSSGSYNEQFF.

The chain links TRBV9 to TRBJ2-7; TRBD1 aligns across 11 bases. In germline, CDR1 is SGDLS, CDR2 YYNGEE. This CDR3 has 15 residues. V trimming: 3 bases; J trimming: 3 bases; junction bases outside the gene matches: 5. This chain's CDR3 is CASSAAGTGGYEQYF. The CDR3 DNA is TGTGCCAGCAGCGCGGCCGGGACAGGGGGCTACGAGCAGTACTTC.

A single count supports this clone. The CDR3 reads CAISEVAASNQPQHF. The DNA for the CDR3 is TGTGCCATCAGTGAGGTGGCGGCGAGCAATCAGCCCCAGCATTTT. The chain combines TRBV10-3 with TRBJ1-5; no reliable D call. Trimming left V 2 bases short and J 1 base short, with 9 bases between. The V gene's germline CDR1 is ENHRY and CDR2 SYGVKD. The CDR3 sequence is 15 residues long.

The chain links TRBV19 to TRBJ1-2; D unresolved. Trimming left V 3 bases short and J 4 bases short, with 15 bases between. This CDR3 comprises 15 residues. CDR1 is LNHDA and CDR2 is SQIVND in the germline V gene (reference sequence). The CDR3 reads CASSITGKGGYGYTF. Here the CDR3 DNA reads TGTGCCAGTAGTATTACCGGGAAGGGAGGCTATGGCTACACCTTC.

DNA of the CDR3: TGTGCCAGCGGGCTTCAGGGGGCAGGGACTAATGAAAAACTGTTTTTT. Amino acids: CASGLQGAGTNEKLFF. The rearrangement joins TRBV7-2 to TRBJ1-4; 8 positions agree with TRBD1. This CDR3 has 16 residues. Losses at the gene ends were 8 bases for V and 2 bases for J; bases not matched to a gene: 10. Germline loops: CDR1 SGHTA, CDR2 FQGNSA.

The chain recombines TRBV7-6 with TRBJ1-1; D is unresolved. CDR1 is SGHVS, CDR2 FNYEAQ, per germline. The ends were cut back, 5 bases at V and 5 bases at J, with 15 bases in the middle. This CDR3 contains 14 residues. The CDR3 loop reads CASSPELGSTEAFF. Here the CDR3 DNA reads TGTGCCAGCAGCCCAGAATTGGGGAGTACTGAAGCTTTCTTT.

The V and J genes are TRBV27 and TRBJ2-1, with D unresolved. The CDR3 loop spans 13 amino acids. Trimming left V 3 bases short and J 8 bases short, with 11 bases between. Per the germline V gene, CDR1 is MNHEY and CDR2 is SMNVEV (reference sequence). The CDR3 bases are TGTGCCAGCAGTTTTAGCCTAGGCTATGAGCAGTTCTTC. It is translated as CASSFSLGYEQFF.

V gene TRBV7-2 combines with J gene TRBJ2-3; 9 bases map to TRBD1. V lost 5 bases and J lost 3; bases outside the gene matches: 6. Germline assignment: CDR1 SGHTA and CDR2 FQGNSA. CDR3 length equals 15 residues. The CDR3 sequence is CASSRDRVVTDTQYF. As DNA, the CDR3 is TGTGCCAGCAGCCGGGACAGGGTTGTAACAGATACGCAGTATTTT.

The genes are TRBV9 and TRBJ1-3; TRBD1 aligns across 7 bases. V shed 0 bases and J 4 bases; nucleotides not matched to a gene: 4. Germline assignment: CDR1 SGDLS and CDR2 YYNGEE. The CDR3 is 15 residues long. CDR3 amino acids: CASSVEGAVGNTIYF. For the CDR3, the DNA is TGTGCCAGCAGCGTAGAGGGGGCGGTCGGAAACACCATATATTTT.

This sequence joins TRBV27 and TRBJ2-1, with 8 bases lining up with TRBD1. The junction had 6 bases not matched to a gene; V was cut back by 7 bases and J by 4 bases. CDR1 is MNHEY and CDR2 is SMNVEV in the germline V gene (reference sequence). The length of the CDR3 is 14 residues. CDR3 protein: CASTGTGQYNEQFF. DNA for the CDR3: TGTGCCAGCACCGGGACAGGACAATACAATGAGCAGTTCTTC.

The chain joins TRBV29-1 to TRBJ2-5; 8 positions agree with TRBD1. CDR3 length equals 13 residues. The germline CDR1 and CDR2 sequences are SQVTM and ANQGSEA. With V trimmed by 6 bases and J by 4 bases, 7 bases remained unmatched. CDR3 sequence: CSVQTGALETQYF. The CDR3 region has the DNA TGCAGCGTCCAGACAGGGGCCTTAGAGACCCAGTACTTC. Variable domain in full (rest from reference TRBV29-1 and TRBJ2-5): SAVISQKPSRDICQRGTSLTIQCQVDSQVTMMFWYRQQPGQSLTLIATANQGSEATYESGFVIDKFPISRPNLTFSTLTVSNMSPEDSSIYLCSVQTGALETQYFGPGTRLLVL.

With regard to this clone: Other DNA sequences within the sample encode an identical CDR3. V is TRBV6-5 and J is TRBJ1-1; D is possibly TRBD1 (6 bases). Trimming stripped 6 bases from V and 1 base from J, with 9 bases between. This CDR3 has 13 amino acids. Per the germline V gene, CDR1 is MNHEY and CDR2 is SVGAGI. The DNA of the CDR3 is TGTGCCAGCAGAGAGACAGGGAACACTGAAGCTTTCTTT. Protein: CASRETGNTEAFF.

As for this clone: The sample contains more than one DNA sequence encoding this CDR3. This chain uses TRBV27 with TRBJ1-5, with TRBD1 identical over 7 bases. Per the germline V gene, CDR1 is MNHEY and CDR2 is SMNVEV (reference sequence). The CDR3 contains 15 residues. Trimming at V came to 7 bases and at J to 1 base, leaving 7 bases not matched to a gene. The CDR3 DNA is TGTGCCAGCACCCCGACAGGGCGCAGCAATCAGCCCCAGCATTTT. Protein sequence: CASTPTGRSNQPQHF.